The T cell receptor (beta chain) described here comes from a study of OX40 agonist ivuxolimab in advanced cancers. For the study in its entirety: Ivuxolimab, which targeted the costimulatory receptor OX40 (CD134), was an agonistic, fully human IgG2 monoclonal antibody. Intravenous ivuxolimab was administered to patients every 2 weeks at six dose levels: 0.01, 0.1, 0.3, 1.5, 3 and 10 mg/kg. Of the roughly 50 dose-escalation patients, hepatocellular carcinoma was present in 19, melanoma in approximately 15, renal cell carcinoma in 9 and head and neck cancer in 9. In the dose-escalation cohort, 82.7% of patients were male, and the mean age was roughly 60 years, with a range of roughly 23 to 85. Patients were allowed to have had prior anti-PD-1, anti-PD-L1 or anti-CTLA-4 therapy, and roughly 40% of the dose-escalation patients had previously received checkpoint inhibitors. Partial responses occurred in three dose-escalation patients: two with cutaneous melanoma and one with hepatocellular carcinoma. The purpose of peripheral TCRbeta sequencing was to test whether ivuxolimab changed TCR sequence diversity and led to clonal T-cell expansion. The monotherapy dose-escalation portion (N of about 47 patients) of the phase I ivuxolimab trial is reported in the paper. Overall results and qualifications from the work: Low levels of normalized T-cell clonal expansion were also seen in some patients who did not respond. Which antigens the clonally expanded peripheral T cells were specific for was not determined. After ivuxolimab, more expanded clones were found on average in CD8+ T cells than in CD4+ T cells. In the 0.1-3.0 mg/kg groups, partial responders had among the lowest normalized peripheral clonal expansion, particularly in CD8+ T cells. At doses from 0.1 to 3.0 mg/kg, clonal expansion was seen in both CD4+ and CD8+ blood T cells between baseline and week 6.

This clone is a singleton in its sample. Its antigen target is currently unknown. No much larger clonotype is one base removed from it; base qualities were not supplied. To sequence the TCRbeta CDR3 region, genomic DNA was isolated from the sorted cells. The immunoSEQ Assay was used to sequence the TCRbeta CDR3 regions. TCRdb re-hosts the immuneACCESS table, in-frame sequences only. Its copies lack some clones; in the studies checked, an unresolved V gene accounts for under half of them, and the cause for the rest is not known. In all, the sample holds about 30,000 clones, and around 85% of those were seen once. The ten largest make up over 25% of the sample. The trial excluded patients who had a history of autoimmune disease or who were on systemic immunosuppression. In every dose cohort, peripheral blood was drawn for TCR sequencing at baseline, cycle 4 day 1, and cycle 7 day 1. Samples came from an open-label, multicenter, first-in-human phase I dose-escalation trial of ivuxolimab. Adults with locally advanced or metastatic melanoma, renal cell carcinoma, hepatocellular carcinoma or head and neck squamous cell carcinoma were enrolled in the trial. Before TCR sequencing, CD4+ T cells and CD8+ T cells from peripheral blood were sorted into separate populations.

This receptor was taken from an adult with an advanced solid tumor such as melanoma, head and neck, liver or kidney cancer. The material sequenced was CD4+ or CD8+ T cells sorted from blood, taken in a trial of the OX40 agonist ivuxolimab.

The CDR3 region: CASSLVGYRTEAFF. The nucleotide sequence is TGTGCCAGCAGCTTAGTTGGGTATCGGACTGAAGCTTTCTTT. The sequence joins TRBV11-3 to TRBJ1-1; the D gene is not confidently resolved. The CDR3 runs 14 residues from the cysteine to the phenylalanine. The entry retains the CDR3 DNA only, 42 bases that are in frame from base 1. V loses 1 base of germline sequence and J loses 5 bases, and the interval between the two ends is 11 bases. Via the germline V gene, CDR1 is SGHNT and CDR2 YENEEA.